In its sample, the clone carrying this T cell receptor (beta chain) was seen a few times. The antigen is undetermined. Participating donors were healthy, HIV-negative adults free of recent acute infections or vaccinations. The authors divided CD4+ cells into CD45RA+ naive and CD45RA-negative memory subsets. The sample belongs to a study of shared clonotypes between healthy human individuals. Notes on the study in general: Memory subsets generally showed smaller estimated richness than naive subsets did.

The CDR3 spans 14 residues. Trimming removed 4 bases at V and 2 bases at J, with 12 bases between. Germline V gene sequence: CDR1 SGHRS, CDR2 YFSETQ. This was a deep-level run. Produced via immunoSEQ multiplex PCR; TCRdb's table is partial and in-frame only. The sample holds over a million clones, approximately 80% seen once. The chain combines TRBV5-1 with TRBJ1-2; maybe TRBD1 (5 bases). This sequence originates from a man aged 18 to 35 in good health. Some clones in this sample may be carry-over from other donors' samples. Sequencing was done on a sample of memory CD4+ T cells from PBMCs. Subset in this sample: CD45RA-negative fraction. The DNA for the CDR3 is TGCGCCAGCAGCCCGCAGGGTGGGAACTATGGCTACACCTTC. The encoded protein is CASSPQGGNYGYTF.